This T cell receptor (beta chain) was obtained from a study of CD8 T cells in ankylosing spondylitis. TCRdb fed the 5' RACE reads into MiXCR, producing one record per CDR3 protein. Of roughly 180,000 distinct CDR3 sequences in the sample, more than 10% are singletons; the top ten hold approximately 15%. Findings and caveats of the study: Reactive arthritis synovial fluid and blood previously showed some of these motif variants. Ankylosing spondylitis blood appeared to carry a characteristic TCR beta motif of several highly homologous variants. Reports say disease-linked clones showed up significantly more in matched ankylosing spondylitis synovial fluid.

This clonotype was detected only a few times. Its target is unknown. The clonotype originates from a male donor with ankylosing spondylitis or in good health (not recorded which). Source material: blood, either unsorted or a sorted T cell fraction (not recorded which).

This chain's CDR3 is CASSPRPGQGEQYF. DNA for the CDR3: TGTGCCAGCAGCCCGCGCCCGGGACAGGGGGAGCAGTACTTC. The rearrangement uses TRBV7-2 and TRBJ2-7; 10 bases are a match to TRBD1. The CDR3 has 14 residues. Trimming removed 5 bases from V and 7 bases from J; junction bases left unmatched: 8. The germline V gene encodes CDR1 SGHTA and CDR2 FQGNSA.